This T cell receptor beta chain is drawn from a study of OX40 agonist ivuxolimab in advanced cancers. Turning to the study itself: Aged roughly 23 to 80 with a mean of roughly 63 years, they were 82.7% male. Two cutaneous melanoma patients and one hepatocellular carcinoma patient, three in all, had partial responses. Study conclusions and caveats: Doses of 0.1 to 3.0 mg/kg were accompanied by clonal expansion of CD4+ and CD8+ blood T cells by week 6.

Measured with immunoSEQ multiplex PCR; TCRdb has only the in-frame clones, and not every one. The sample has over 150,000 clones; approximately 94% are singletons. To note about this clone: What it recognizes is unknown.

Per the germline V gene, CDR1 is SGHNT and CDR2 is YYREEE (reference sequence). The CDR3 sequence is 13 residues long. Losses at the gene ends were 4 bases for V and 9 bases for J; bases not matched to a gene: 7. The receptor was derived from an adult with an advanced solid tumor such as melanoma, head and neck, liver or kidney cancer. The source material was CD4+ or CD8+ T cells sorted from blood, sampled in a trial of the OX40 agonist ivuxolimab. The chain combines TRBV5-4 with TRBJ2-1; TRBD1 matches 7 bases. CDR3 sequence reads: CASSIDRVGEQFF. Here the CDR3 DNA reads TGTGCCAGCAGCATTGACAGGGTTGGTGAGCAGTTCTTC.